This T cell receptor beta chain is from a study of CD8+ T cells in alopecia areata. Study-level background: It was oral tofacitinib, at 5 to 10 mg twice daily, that treated patients received.

CDR3 length: 15 amino acids. Germline loops: CDR1 GTSNPN, CDR2 SVGIG (reference sequence). With 7 bases removed from V and 1 base from J, the gap between germline ends came to 19 bases. Sequencing used cDNA as its template, made by extracting RNA and reverse transcribing it. Sequenced by immunoSEQ multiplex PCR; TCRdb stores in-frame clones only, minus some. The sample carries about 290,000 clones, 58% recorded once. Treatment reported: oral pan-JAK inhibitor, 5-10 mg twice daily. Peripheral blood samples and lesional scalp punch biopsies were obtained from alopecia areata patients. The V and J genes are TRBV30 and TRBJ2-5; TRBD2 is a possible D gene (7 bases). Here the sequenced sample was CD4+ T cells sorted from blood, taken at week 24, from a patient treated with tofacitinib. The clonotype comes from a human donor with alopecia areata. The DNA for the CDR3 is TGTGCCTCCCAACCGCACGGGGGGCTCCAAGAGACCCAGTACTTC. Its protein product is CASQPHGGLQETQYF. Together with reference TRBV30 and TRBJ2-5, the CDR3 gives the full variable domain: SQTIHQWPATLVQPVGSPLSLECTVEGTSNPNLYWYRQAAGRGLQLLFYSVGIGQISSEVPQNLSASRPQDRQFILSSKKLLLSDSGFYLCASQPHGGLQETQYFGPGTRLLVL.